One and the same sample provided the 18 T cell receptor beta chains below, sequenced in a study of Ad26.COV2.S vaccination and SARS-CoV-2 variants. Using immunoSEQ multiplex PCR, the repertoire was profiled, and TCRdb retains in-frame clones only, with some absent. The data hold some 250,000 clones, with approximately 90% observed a single time. Treatment noted: 19 received Ad26.COV2.S at low or high dose, single or two shots; roughly five received placebo; per-sample allocation not given. Samples analyzed were those drawn on day 63 after the first vaccine or placebo injection. Sample: peripheral blood, taken in a trial of Ad26.COV2.S vaccine versus placebo. The receptors stem from a person between 18 and 65 years old who received the Ad26.COV2.S COVID-19 vaccine or a placebo.

This sequence joins TRBV6-5 and TRBJ2-6, with D possibly being TRBD2 (5 bases). Germline V lookup: CDR1 MNHEY, CDR2 SVGAGI. The CDR3 is 14 residues long. V was cut by 5 bases and J by 0 bases, with 5 bases left in between. The CDR3 DNA is TGTGCCAGCAGTAGCGGCTCTGGGGCCAACGTCCTGACTTTC. Amino acid sequence: CASSSGSGANVLTF.

CDR3 nucleotides: TGTGCCACCAGTGACTACCCAGGGACAGGCCAAGAGACCCAGTACTTC. Translation gives CATSDYPGTGQETQYF. The chain links TRBV24-1 to TRBJ2-5; 8 bases agree with TRBD1. V was pared by 4 bases and J by 1 base, with 7 bases of the junction left unmatched. Germline CDR1 and CDR2: KGHDR and SFDVKD. This CDR3 is built from 16 residues.

The genes are TRBV3-1 (or the pseudogene TRBV3-2) and TRBJ2-1; D gene uncertain. The V end was cut by 4 bases, the J end by 1 base, with 11 bases between. Germline V gene sequence: CDR1 LGHDT, CDR2 YNNKEL (reference sequence). CDR3 length: 15 residues. The CDR3 reads CASSPLDGSYNEQFF. The DNA for the CDR3 is TGTGCCAGCAGCCCCCTGGACGGTTCCTACAATGAGCAGTTCTTC.

The V call is TRBV2, the J call TRBJ2-7; 10 bases line up with TRBD1. Germline lookup yields CDR1 SNHLY and CDR2 FYNNEI. After removal of 6 bases from V and 1 base from J, the junction contained 9 bases not matched to a gene. This CDR3 contains 16 residues. CDR3 loop: CASSLIWGQGSYEQYF. The CDR3 region has the DNA TGTGCCAGCAGCCTCATTTGGGGACAGGGGTCCTACGAGCAGTACTTC. Full variable domain (missing parts from reference TRBV2 and TRBJ2-7): EPEVTQTPSHQVTQMGQEVILRCVPISNHLYFYWYRQILGQKVEFLVSFYNNEISEKSEIFDDQFSVERPDGSNFTLKIRSTKLEDSAMYFCASSLIWGQGSYEQYFGPGTRLTVT.

J is TRBJ1-4 and V is TRBV4-1; 8 nucleotides agree with TRBD1. The V gene end was trimmed by 1 base and the J gene end by 5 bases; junction bases not matched to a gene: 6. Germline V gene lookup returns CDR1 MGHRA and CDR2 YSYEKL. This CDR3 is 16 amino acids long. CDR3 protein: CASSQGGTGSNEKLFF. Written as DNA, the CDR3 is TGCGCCAGCAGCCAAGGGGGGACAGGAAGCAATGAAAAACTGTTTTTT.

V usage is TRBV5-4 and J usage is TRBJ1-6, with unresolved D. The CDR3 is 16 residues long. Germline CDR1 SGHNT, CDR2 YYREEE (reference sequence). Trimming cost V 0 bases and J 7 bases, with 14 bases left between them. The CDR3, as DNA: TGTGCCAGCAGCTTGGGGCCCTCCGGGGAAAATTCACCCCTCCACTTT. Translated: CASSLGPSGENSPLHF.

The genes are TRBV5-4 and TRBJ2-3, with TRBD2 matching over 9 bases. The CDR3 consists of 16 residues. The germline gives CDR1 SGHNT, CDR2 YYREEE (reference sequence). Germline trimming cut 1 base from V and 2 bases from J; bases unmatched to any gene: 5. Written as DNA, the CDR3 is TGTGCCAGCAGCTTGAAGCGGGGGGTCTCCACAGATACGCAGTATTTT. Amino acid sequence: CASSLKRGVSTDTQYF.

The V gene is TRBV28, the J gene TRBJ1-2; D is ambiguous. CDR1 and CDR2 (germline): MDHEN, SYDVKM. Trimming pared 1 base from V and 2 bases from J, leaving 11 bases between. This CDR3 spans 15 amino acids. CDR3 DNA: TGTGCCAGCAGTTTATCCTTCGGCAGGAACTATGGCTACACCTTC. Encoded protein: CASSLSFGRNYGYTF.

In the case of this clone: Other nucleotide sequences from this sample produce the same CDR3. The chain has TRBV10-3 and TRBJ2-2; D is unresolved. V was trimmed by 6 bases and J by 5 bases, leaving 7 bases between them. Germline CDR1 reads ENHRY; CDR2 reads SYGVKD. The CDR3 covers 12 residues. The CDR3 DNA follows: TGTGCCATCAGGGCAGGAACCGGGGAGCTGTTTTTT. Translated, it gives CAIRAGTGELFF.

This clone was seen only once. The chain uses TRBV9 and TRBJ1-5, with D hard to call. Trimming cost V 2 bases and J 4 bases, with 7 bases left between them. Germline V gene lookup returns CDR1 SGDLS and CDR2 YYNGEE. The CDR3 extends over 13 amino acids. CDR3 DNA sequence: TGTGCCAGCAGCGTTGGCAGTAATCAGCCCCAGCATTTT. It is translated as CASSVGSNQPQHF. Together with reference TRBV9 and TRBJ1-5, the CDR3 gives the full variable domain: DSGVTQTPKHLITATGQRVTLRCSPRSGDLSVYWYQQSLDQGLQFLIQYYNGEERAKGNILERFSAQQFPDLHSELNLSSLELGDSALYFCASSVGSNQPQHFGDGTRLSIL.

The V and J genes are TRBV14 and TRBJ2-5; D may be TRBD1 (5 bases). Looked up from germline, CDR1 is SGHDN and CDR2 is FVKESK. This CDR3 is 14 amino acids long. With 1 base removed from V and 0 bases from J, the gap between germline ends came to 6 bases. The CDR3 spells CASSQGGNQETQYF. The CDR3 coding sequence is TGTGCCAGCAGCCAAGGGGGCAACCAAGAGACCCAGTACTTC.

J is TRBJ1-1 and V is TRBV27; tentatively, D is TRBD1 (5 bases). CDR1 is MNHEY and CDR2 is SMNVEV in the germline V gene (reference sequence). Trimming pared 2 bases from V and 3 bases from J, leaving 19 bases between. The CDR3 runs to 17 residues. The CDR3 region has the DNA TGTGCCAGCAGTTTAATTTACCGGGGCAGCAACTACACTGAAGCTTTCTTT. Its translation: CASSLIYRGSNYTEAFF.

The genes are TRBV19 and TRBJ1-2, with D uncertain. Trimming took off 2 bases at V and 8 bases at J, with 12 bases between the two ends. Germline values: CDR1 LNHDA, CDR2 SQIVND (reference sequence). The CDR3 totals 13 residues. DNA for the CDR3: TGTGCCAGTAGTATATCGAGGCGGGAAGGCTACACCTTC. The encoded protein is CASSISRREGYTF.

The chain uses TRBV6-2 or TRBV6-3 and TRBJ1-5; 8 bases are shared with TRBD1. The CDR3 spans 15 residues. Trimming cost V 2 bases and J 6 bases; bases outside gene matches: 6. The germline V gene encodes CDR1 MNHEY and CDR2 SVGEGT. Here the CDR3 reads CASSYTDRVGQPQHF. The CDR3 nucleotides are TGTGCCAGCAGTTACACGGACAGGGTGGGTCAGCCCCAGCATTTT.

This clone was found once. V is TRBV5-5 and J is TRBJ2-3; possibly TRBD1 for D (7 bases). CDR3 length equals 15 residues. The germline gives CDR1 SGHKS, CDR2 YYEKEE (reference sequence). Trimming removed 5 bases at V and 0 bases at J, with 13 bases between. The CDR3 nucleotides are TGTGCCAGCAGGTCGACAGGGACTAGCACAGATACGCAGTATTTT. Amino acid sequence: CASRSTGTSTDTQYF.

This sequence joins TRBV6-5 and TRBJ1-6; D is unclear. The ends were cut back, 6 bases at V and 0 bases at J, with 6 bases in the middle. Germline assignment: CDR1 MNHEY and CDR2 SVGAGI. This CDR3 has 14 amino acids. This CDR3 is CASRRSSYNSPLHF. CDR3 sequence (DNA): TGTGCCAGCAGGCGGAGCTCCTATAATTCACCCCTCCACTTT.

The chain combines TRBV19 with TRBJ2-3, with D unresolved. This CDR3 region has 11 residues. Trimming took off 6 bases at V and 12 bases at J, with 13 bases between the two ends. Germline V CDR1 and CDR2: LNHDA, SQIVND (reference sequence). The DNA of the CDR3 is TGTGCCAGTAGCCGGGCGGACCATCAGTATTTT. It is translated as CASSRADHQYF. Supplemented by reference TRBV19 and TRBJ2-3, the full variable domain reads DGGITQSPKYLFRKEGQNVTLSCEQNLNHDAMYWYRQDPGQGLRLIYYSQIVNDFQKGDIAEGYSVSREKKESFPLTVTSAQKNPTAFYLCASSRADHQYFGPGTRLTVL.

This chain links TRBV4-2 with TRBJ1-5; no clear D gene. The V gene lost 0 bases and the J gene lost 6 bases, with 12 bases spanning the gap. The CDR3 is 15 residues long. The germline gives CDR1 LGHNA, CDR2 YNFKEQ. CDR3 loop: CASSQDRQAGQPQHF. In DNA form, the CDR3 reads TGTGCCAGCAGCCAAGATCGGCAGGCCGGTCAGCCCCAGCATTTT.